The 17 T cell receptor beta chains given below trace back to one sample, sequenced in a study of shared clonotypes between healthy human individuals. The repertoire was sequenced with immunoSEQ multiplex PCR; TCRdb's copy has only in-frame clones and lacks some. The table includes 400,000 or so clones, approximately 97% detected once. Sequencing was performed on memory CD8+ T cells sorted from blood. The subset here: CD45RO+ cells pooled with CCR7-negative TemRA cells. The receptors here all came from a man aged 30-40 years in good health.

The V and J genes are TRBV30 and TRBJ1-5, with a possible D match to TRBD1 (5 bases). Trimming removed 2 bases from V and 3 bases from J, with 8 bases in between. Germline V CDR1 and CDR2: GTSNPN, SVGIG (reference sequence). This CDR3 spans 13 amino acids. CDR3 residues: CAWSRGDNQPQHF. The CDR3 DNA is TGTGCCTGGAGTAGAGGGGACAATCAGCCCCAGCATTTT.

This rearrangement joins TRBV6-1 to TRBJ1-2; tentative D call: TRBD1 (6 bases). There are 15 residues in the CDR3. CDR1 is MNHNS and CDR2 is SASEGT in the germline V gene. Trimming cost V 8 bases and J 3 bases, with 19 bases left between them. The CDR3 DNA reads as TGTGCCAGCTCCCTCGACAGGCGGTGGGACTATGGCTACACCTTC. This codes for CASSLDRRWDYGYTF.

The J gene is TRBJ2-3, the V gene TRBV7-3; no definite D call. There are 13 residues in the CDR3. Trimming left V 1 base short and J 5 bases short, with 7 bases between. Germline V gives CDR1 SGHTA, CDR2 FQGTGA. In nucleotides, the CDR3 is TGTGCCAGCAGCTTAAATTTTGTAGATACGCAGTATTTT. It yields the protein CASSLNFVDTQYF.

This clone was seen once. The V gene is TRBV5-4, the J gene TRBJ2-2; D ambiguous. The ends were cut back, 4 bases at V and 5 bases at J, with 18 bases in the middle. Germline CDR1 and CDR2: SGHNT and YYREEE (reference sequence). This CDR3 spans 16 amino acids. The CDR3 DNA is TGTGCCAGCAGCGGAACAAGTCCTGGGATGACCGGGGAGCTGTTTTTT. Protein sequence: CASSGTSPGMTGELFF.

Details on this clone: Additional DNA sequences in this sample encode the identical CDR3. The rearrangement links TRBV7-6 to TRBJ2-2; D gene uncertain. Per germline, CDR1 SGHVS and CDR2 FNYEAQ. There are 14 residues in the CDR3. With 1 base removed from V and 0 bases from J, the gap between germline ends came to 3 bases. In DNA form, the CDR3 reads TGTGCCAGCAGCTTAGGTGCGAACACCGGGGAGCTGTTTTTT. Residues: CASSLGANTGELFF.

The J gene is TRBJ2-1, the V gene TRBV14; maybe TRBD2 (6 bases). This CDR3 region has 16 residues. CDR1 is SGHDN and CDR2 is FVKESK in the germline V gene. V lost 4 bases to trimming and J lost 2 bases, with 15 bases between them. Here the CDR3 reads CASSLLGGWAYNEQFF. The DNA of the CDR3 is TGTGCCAGCAGCCTCCTGGGGGGATGGGCCTACAATGAGCAGTTCTTC.

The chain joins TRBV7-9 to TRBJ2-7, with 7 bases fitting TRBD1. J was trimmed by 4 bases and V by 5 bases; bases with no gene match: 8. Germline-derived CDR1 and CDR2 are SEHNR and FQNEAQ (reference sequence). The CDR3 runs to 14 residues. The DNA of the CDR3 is TGTGCCAGCAGCGGCCGGGACAGCCCATACGAGCAGTACTTC. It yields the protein CASSGRDSPYEQYF.

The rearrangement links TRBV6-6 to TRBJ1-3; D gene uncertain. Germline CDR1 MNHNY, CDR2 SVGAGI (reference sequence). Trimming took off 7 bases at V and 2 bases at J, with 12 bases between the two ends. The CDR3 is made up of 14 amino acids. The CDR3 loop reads CASKFLHTGNTIYF. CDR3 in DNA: TGTGCCAGCAAATTTTTGCACACTGGAAACACCATATATTTT.

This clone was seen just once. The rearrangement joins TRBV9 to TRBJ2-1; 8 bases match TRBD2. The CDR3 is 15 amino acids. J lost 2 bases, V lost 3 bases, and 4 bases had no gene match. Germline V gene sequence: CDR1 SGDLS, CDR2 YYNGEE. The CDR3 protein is CASSARTSPYNEQFF. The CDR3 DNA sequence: TGTGCCAGCAGCGCCCGGACTAGCCCCTACAATGAGCAGTTCTTC.

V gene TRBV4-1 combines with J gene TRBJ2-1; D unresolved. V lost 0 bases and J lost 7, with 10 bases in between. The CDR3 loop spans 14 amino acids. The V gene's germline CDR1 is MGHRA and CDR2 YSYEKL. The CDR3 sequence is CASSQDRELNEQFF. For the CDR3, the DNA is TGCGCCAGCAGCCAAGATCGAGAGCTAAATGAGCAGTTCTTC.

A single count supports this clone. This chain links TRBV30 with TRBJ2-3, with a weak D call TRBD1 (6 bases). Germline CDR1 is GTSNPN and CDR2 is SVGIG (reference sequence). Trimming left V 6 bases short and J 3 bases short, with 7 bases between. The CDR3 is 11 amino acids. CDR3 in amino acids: CACQGTDTQYF. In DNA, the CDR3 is TGTGCCTGCCAGGGGACAGATACGCAGTATTTT. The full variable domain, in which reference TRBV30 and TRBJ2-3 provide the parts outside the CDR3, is SQTIHQWPATLVQPVGSPLSLECTVEGTSNPNLYWYRQAAGRGLQLLFYSVGIGQISSEVPQNLSASRPQDRQFILSSKKLLLSDSGFYLCACQGTDTQYFGPGTRLTVL.

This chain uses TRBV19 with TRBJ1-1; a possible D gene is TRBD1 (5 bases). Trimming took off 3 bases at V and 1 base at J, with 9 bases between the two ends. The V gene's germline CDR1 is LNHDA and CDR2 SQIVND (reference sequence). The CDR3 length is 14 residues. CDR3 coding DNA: TGTGCCAGTAGTATCGACAGCGGGAACACTGAAGCTTTCTTT. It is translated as CASSIDSGNTEAFF.

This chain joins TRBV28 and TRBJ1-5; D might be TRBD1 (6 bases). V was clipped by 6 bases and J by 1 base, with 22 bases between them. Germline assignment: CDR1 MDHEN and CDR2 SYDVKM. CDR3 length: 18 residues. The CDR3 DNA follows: TGTGCCAGCAGAAAAAACAGGGTAAGAGCGATCAGCAATCAGCCCCAGCATTTT. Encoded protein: CASRKNRVRAISNQPQHF.

In nucleotides, the CDR3 is TGTGCCAGCAGCTTTAGGGGAGGGGAAAAACTGTTTTTT. Protein sequence: CASSFRGGEKLFF. This chain links TRBV11-2 with TRBJ1-4, with D possibly TRBD1 on 5 matching bases. The V gene's germline CDR1 is SGHAT and CDR2 FQNNGV. The CDR3 consists of 13 residues. V lost 3 bases, J lost 8 bases, and 10 bases lay in between.

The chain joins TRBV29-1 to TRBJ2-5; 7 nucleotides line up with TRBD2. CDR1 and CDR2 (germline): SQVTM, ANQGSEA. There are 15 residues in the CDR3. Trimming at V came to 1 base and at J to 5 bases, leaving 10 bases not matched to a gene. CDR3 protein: CSVEGGGKGSETQYF. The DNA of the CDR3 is TGCAGCGTTGAAGGGGGAGGGAAGGGGTCGGAGACCCAGTACTTC.

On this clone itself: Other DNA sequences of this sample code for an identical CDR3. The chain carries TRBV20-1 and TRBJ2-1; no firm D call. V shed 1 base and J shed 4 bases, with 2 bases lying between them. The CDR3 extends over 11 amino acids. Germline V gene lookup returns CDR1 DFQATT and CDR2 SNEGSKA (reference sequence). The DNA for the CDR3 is TGCAGTGCTAGAGCTTACAATGAGCAGTTCTTC. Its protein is CSARAYNEQFF.

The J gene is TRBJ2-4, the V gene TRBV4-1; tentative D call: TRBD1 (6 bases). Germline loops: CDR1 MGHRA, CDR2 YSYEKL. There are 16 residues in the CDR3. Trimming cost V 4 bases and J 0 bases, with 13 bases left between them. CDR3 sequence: CASSPRTVLAKNIQYF. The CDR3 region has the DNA TGCGCCAGCAGCCCTCGGACAGTCCTAGCCAAAAACATTCAGTACTTC.